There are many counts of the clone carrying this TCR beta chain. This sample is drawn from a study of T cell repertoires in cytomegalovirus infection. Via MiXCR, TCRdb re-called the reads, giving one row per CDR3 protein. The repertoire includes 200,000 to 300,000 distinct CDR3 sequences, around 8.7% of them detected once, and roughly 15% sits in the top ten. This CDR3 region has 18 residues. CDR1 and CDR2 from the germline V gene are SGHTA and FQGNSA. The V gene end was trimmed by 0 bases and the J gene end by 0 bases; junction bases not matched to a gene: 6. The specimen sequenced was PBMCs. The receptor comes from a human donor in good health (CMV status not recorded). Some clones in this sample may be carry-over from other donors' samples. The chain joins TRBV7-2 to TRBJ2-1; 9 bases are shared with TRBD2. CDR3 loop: CASSLALAGPRSYNEQFF. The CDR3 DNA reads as TGTGCCAGCAGCTTAGCGCTAGCGGGGCCACGCTCCTACAATGAGCAGTTCTTC.